The clone carrying this TCR beta chain was seen a few times. The source of the sample is a study of sequential checkpoint blockade in melanoma. The repertoire was sequenced with immunoSEQ multiplex PCR; TCRdb's copy has only in-frame clones and lacks some. This sample has around 12,000 clones, with roughly four fifths found just once. Regarding treatment: randomized to nivolumab then ipilimumab (arm A) or the reverse (arm B). Germline-derived CDR1 and CDR2 are MNHEY and SMNVEV (reference sequence). With V trimmed by 6 bases and J by 5 bases, 9 bases remained unmatched. The CDR3 is made up of 14 amino acids.

This TCR was recovered from a human donor with melanoma. V usage is TRBV27 and J usage is TRBJ2-5; 7 bases are shared with TRBD2. Specimen: CD8+ T cells sorted from blood (inferred from file names), collected from a patient given nivolumab and ipilimumab in sequence. In nucleotides, the CDR3 is TGTGCCAGCAGCCTCCTCGGGAGGAGCGAGACCCAGTACTTC. It encodes CASSLLGRSETQYF.